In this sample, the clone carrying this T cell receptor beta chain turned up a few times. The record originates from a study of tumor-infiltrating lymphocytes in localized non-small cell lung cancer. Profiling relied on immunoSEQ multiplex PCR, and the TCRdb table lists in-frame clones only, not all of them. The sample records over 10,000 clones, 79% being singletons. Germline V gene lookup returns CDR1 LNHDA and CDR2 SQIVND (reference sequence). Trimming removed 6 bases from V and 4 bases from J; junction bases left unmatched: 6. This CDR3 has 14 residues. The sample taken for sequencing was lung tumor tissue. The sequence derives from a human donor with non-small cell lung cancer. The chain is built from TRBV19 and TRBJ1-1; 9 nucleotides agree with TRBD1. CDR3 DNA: TGTGCCAGTAGAGAACAGGGGGCTAGCACTGAAGCTTTCTTT. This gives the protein CASREQGASTEAFF.